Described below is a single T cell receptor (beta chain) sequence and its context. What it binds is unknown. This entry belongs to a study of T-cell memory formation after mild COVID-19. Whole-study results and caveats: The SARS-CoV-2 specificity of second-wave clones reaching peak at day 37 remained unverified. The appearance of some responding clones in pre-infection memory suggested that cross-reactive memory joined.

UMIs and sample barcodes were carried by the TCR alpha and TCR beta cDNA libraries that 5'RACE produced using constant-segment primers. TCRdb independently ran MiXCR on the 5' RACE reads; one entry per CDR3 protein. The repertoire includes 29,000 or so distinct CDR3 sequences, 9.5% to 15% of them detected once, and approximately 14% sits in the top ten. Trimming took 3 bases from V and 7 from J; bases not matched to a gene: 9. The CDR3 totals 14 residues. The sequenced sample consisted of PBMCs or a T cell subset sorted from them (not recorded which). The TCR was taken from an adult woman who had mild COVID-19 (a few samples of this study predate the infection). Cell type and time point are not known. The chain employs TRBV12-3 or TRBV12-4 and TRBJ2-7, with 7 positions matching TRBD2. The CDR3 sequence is CASSFGAGVREQYF. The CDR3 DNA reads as TGTGCCAGCAGTTTTGGTGCGGGGGTAAGGGAGCAGTACTTC.